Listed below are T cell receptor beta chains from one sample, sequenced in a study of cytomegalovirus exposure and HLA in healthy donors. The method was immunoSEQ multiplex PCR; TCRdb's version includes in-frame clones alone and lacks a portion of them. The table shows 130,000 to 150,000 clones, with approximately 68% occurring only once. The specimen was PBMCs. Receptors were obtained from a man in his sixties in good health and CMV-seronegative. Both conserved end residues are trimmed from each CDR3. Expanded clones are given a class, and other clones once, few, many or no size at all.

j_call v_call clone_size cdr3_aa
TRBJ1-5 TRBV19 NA ASSIEQGRGNQPQH
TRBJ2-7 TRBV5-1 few ASSLGTSGRVYEQY
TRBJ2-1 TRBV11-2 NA ASSPEAGGYNEQF
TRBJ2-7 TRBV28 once ASSFISSGASSYEQY
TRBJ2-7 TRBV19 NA ASSSGLGSDEQY
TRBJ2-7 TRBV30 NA AWSPGQSSYEQY
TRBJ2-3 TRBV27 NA ASTSGGRSGDTQY
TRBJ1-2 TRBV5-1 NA ASSSTGLGYGYT
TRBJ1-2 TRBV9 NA ASSFQTGLGSGYT
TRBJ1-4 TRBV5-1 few ASSPSAGGEKLF
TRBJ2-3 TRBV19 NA ASSSDSIDTQY
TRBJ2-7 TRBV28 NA ASSPQQGRYEQY
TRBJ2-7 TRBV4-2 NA ASSQDQLRTGLAYEQY
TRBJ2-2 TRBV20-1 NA SALNTGELF
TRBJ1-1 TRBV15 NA ATSREGGGTEAF
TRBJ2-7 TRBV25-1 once ASSEYRGSTGYEQY
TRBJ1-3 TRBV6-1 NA ASSDPGQADSGNTIY
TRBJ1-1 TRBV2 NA ASKVEGTGVAF
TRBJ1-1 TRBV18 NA ASSPTGSGTEAF
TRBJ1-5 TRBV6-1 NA ASADRSNQPQH
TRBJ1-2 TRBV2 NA ASSTGQGTILT
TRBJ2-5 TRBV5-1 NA ASMPGGPEETQY
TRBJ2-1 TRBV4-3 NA ASSRLAAYNEQF
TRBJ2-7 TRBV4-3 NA ASSHYRTGPYEQY
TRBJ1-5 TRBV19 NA ASIGGDGNQPQH
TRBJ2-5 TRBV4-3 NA ASSQELAQAQETQY
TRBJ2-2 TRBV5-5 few ASSLGPQGARAELF
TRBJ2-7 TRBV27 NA ASSSTIIVAGHPYEQY
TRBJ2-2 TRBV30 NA AWSKRGLAENTGELF
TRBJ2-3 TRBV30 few AWSKGTSGTGTQY
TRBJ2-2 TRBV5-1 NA ASSLDPGGPSTGELF
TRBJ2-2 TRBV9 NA ASTSGPVPNTGELF
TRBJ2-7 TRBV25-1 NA ASSEGTGIYEQY
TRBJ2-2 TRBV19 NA ASRRGPGAGELF
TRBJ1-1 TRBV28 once ASSSPGGTEAF
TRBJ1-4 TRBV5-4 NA ASSPGISDEKLF
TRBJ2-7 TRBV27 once ASSLDRGRDEQY
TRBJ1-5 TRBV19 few ASSRLTDNQPQH
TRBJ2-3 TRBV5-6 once ASSAPTLVDTQY
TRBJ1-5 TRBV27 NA ASSARGINQPQH
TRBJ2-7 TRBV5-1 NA ASSFGAGQSYEQY
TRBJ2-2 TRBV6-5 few ASSRGGRVTGELF
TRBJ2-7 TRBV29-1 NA SVRDRDSYEQY
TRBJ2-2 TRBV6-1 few ASRLGQGNTGELF
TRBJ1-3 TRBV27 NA ASSQANGNTIY